Included here is one T cell receptor (beta chain) sequence, with context. The assay was immunoSEQ multiplex PCR, and TCRdb's table has in-frame clones only and misses some. The top ten hold approximately 15% of the sample, which has some 10,000 clones, approximately 89% seen once. This record belongs to a study of T cell clonotyping in hematopoietic cell transplantation. Source: PBMCs, taken 100 days after allogeneic stem cell transplant. The sequence was collected from a female patient aged 60 to 70 who had an allogeneic stem cell transplant from an unrelated donor, so the T cells may come from the graft donor. Some clones in this sample may be carry-over from other donors' samples.

The CDR3 spells CAISPGFPAEAFF. The CDR3 DNA follows: TGTGCCATCAGTCCAGGGTTTCCCGCTGAAGCTTTCTTT. The genes are TRBV10-3 and TRBJ1-1; a weak D match, TRBD1 (5 bases). This CDR3 is 13 amino acids long. Germline loops: CDR1 ENHRY, CDR2 SYGVKD. Deletions cut 5 bases from V and 6 bases from J, with 13 bases between.